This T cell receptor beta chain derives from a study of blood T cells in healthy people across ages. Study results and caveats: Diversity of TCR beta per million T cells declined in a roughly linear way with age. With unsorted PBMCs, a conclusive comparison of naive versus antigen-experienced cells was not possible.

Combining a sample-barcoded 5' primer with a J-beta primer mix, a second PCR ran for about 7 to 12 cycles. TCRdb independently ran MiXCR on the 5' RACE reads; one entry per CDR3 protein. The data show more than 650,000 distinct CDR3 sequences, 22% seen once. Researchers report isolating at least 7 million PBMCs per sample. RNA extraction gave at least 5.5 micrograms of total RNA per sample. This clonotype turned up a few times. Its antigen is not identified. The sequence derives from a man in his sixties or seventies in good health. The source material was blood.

The CDR3 spells CATSDSWGSDEQFF. The CDR3 DNA is TGTGCCACCAGTGATTCGTGGGGATCGGATGAGCAGTTCTTC. The chain carries TRBV24-1 and TRBJ2-1; unclear D gene. Germline lookup yields CDR1 KGHDR and CDR2 SFDVKD. V was pared by 2 bases and J by 8 bases, with 12 bases between. The CDR3 runs 14 residues.